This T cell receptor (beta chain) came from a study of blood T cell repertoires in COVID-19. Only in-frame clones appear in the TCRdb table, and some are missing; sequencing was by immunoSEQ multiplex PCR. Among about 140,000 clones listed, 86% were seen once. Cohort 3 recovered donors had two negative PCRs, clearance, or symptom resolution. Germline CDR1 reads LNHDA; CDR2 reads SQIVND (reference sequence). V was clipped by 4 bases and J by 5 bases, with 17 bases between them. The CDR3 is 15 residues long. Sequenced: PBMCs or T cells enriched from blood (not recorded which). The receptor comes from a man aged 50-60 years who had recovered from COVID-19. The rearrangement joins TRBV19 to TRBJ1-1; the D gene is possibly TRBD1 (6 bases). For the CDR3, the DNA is TGTGCCAGTAGTACCCAGGGGTCTGTAGGGACTGAAGCTTTCTTT. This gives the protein CASSTQGSVGTEAFF.